A selection of T cell receptor beta chains follows, all from one sample in a study of T-cell reconstitution after alpha-beta-depleted transplantation in children. Via MiXCR, TCRdb re-called the PCR reads, giving one row per CDR3 protein. The table has approximately 350,000 distinct CDR3 sequences, about a tenth seen once. Sequenced material: PBMCs from the stem cell graft donor, taken from the stem cell graft. The receptors here all came from a human donor who donated a stem cell graft to a child with acute lymphoblastic leukemia. Each CDR3 is given without its conserved first and last residue. Each record gives: V gene, J gene, clone size, CDR3 protein. For some rows the clone size is stated as once, few or many, or as a class when expanded; others skip it.

V gene: TRBV15
J gene: TRBJ2-7
clone size: many
CDR3 protein: ATSSGRREVYEQY

V gene: TRBV10-3
J gene: TRBJ2-5
clone size: -
CDR3 protein: AISETVGGTRETQY

V gene: TRBV12-3/TRBV12-4
J gene: TRBJ2-1
clone size: -
CDR3 protein: ASSSPGKGVPEQF

V gene: TRBV4-1
J gene: TRBJ2-3
clone size: many
CDR3 protein: ASSQDITQY

V gene: TRBV15
J gene: TRBJ2-7
clone size: few
CDR3 protein: ATSMGGRAGVFGEQY

V gene: TRBV12-3/TRBV12-4
J gene: TRBJ2-5
clone size: many
CDR3 protein: ASSHQETQY

V gene: TRBV3-1
J gene: TRBJ2-5
clone size: many
CDR3 protein: ASSRQWTQY

V gene: TRBV19
J gene: TRBJ2-7
clone size: few
CDR3 protein: ASMPRTGLTYEQY

V gene: TRBV5-1
J gene: TRBJ2-1
clone size: -
CDR3 protein: ASSSRLAGVSYNEQF

V gene: TRBV7-2
J gene: TRBJ2-5
clone size: few
CDR3 protein: ASSGGPSRETQY

V gene: TRBV10-3
J gene: TRBJ2-1
clone size: few
CDR3 protein: AISEGLADYDEQF

V gene: TRBV18
J gene: TRBJ2-7
clone size: -
CDR3 protein: ASGSGALSYEQY

V gene: TRBV29-1
J gene: TRBJ2-7
clone size: few
CDR3 protein: SVEGEGYEQY

V gene: TRBV24-1
J gene: TRBJ2-1
clone size: many
CDR3 protein: ATSPVAGDDNEQF

V gene: TRBV6-5
J gene: TRBJ1-1
clone size: many
CDR3 protein: ASSYRTGRAF